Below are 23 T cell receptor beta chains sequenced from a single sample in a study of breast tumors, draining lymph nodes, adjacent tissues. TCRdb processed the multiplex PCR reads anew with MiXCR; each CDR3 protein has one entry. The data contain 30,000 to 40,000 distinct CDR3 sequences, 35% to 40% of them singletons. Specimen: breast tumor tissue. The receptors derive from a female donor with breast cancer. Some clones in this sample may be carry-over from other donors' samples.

The CDR3 DNA follows: TGTGCCAGCAGTTACTCGGGACAGGGGAGAGAGACCCAGTACTTC. Its protein is CASSYSGQGRETQYF. The rearrangement uses TRBV6-2 or TRBV6-3 and TRBJ2-5; TRBD1 aligns across 10 bases. The CDR3 extends over 15 amino acids. In germline, CDR1 is MNHEY, CDR2 SVGEGT. V shed 0 bases and J 4 bases; nucleotides not matched to a gene: 2.

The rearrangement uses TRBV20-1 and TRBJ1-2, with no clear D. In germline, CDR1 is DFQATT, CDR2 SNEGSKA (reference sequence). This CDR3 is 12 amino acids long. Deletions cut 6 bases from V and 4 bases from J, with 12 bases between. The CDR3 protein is CSAKTDPYGYTF. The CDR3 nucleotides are TGCAGTGCCAAAACAGACCCCTATGGCTACACCTTC.

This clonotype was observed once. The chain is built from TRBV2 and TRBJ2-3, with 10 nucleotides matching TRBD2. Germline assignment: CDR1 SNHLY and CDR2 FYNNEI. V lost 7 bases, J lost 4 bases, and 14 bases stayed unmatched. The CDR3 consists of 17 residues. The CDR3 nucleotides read TGTGCCAGCATTCCGGGACTAGCGTTACGGGGTGCAGATACGCAGTATTTT. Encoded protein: CASIPGLALRGADTQYF.

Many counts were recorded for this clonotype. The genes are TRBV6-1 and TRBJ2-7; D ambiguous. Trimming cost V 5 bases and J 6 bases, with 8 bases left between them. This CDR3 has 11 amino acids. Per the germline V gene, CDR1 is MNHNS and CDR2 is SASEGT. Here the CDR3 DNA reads TGTGCCAGCAGTCCCTCTCTCGAGCAGTACTTC. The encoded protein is CASSPSLEQYF.

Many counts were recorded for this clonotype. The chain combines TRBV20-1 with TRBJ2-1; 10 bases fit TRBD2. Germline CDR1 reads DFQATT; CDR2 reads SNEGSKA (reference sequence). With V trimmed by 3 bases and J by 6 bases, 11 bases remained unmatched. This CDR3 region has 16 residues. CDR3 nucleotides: TGCAGTGCTAGTGCGGGCCTAGCGGGAGCCCGCAATGAGCAGTTCTTC. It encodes CSASAGLAGARNEQFF.

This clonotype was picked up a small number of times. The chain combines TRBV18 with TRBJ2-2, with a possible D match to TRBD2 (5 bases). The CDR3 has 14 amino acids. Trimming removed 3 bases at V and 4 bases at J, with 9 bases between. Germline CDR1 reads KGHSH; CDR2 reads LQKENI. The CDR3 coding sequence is TGTGCCAGCTCACCCTCGGACTTCACCGGGGAGCTGTTTTTT. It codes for CASSPSDFTGELFF.

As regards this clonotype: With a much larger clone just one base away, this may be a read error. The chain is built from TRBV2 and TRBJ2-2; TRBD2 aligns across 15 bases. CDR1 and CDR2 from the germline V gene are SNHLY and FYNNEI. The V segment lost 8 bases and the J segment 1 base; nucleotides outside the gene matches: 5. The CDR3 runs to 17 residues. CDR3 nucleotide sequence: TGTGCCAGCGCAGGGACTAGCGGGGGGAGGAACACCGGGGAGCTGTTTTTT. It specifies CASAGTSGGRNTGELFF.

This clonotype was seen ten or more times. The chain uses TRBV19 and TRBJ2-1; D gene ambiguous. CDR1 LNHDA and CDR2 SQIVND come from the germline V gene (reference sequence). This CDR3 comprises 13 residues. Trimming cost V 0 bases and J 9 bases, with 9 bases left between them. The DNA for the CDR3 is TGTGCCAGTAGTATAGATTGGGCAGGTGAGCAGTTCTTC. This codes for CASSIDWAGEQFF.

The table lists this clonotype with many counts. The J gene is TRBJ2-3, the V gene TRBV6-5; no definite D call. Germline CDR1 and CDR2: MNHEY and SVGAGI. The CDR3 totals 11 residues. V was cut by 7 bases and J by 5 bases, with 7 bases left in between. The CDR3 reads CASTFGDTQYF. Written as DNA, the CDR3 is TGTGCCAGCACTTTTGGAGATACGCAGTATTTT.

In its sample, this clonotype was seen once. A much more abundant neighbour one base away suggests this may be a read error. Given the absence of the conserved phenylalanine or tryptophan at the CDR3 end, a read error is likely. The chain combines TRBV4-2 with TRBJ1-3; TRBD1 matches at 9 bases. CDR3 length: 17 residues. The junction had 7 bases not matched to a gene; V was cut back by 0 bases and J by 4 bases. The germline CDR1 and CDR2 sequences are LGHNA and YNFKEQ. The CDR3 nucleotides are TGTGCCAGCAGCCAAGAACAGGGGGCTTTTCAGGGAAACACCATATATCTT. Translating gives CASSQEQGAFQGNTIYL.

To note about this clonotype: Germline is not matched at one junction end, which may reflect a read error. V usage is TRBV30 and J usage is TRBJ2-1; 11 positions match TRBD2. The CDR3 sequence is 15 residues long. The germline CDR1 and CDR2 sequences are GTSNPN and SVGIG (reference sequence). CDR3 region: CAWSSGRAYYNEQFF. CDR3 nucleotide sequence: TGCGCCTGGAGTAGCGGGAGGGCCTACTACAATGAGCAGTTCTTC. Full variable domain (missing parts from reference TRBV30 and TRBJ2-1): SQTIHQWPATLVQPVGSPLSLECTVEGTSNPNLYWYRQAAGRGLQLLFYSVGIGQISSEVPQNLSASRPQDRQFILSSKKLLLSDSGFYLCAWSSGRAYYNEQFFGPGTRLTVL.

This CDR3 is CSASPSGRTNEQFF. The DNA of the CDR3 is TGCAGTGCTAGTCCTAGCGGGAGAACGAATGAGCAGTTCTTC. This chain uses TRBV20-1 with TRBJ2-1, with 10 bases aligning to TRBD2. V lost 3 bases, J lost 7 bases, and 6 bases stayed unmatched. Germline V gene data show CDR1 as DFQATT and CDR2 as SNEGSKA (reference sequence). The CDR3 runs 14 residues.

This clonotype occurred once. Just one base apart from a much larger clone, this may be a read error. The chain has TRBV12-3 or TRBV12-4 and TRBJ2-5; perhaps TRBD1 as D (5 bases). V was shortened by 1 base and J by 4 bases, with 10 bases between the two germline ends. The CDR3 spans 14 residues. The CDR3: CASSLGAGRETQYF. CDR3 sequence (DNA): TGTGCCAGCAGTTTAGGGGCAGGGCGAGAGACCCAGTACTTC.

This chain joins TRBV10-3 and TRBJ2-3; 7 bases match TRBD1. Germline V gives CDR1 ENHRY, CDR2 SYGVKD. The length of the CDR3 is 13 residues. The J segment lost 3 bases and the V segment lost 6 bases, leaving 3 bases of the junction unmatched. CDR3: CAIRPTGTDTQYF. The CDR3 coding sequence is TGTGCCATCAGACCGACAGGGACAGATACGCAGTATTTT.

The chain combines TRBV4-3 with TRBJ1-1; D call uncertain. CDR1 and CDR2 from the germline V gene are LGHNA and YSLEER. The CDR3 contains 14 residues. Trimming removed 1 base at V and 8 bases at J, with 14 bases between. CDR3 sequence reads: CASSQVSGPTEAFF. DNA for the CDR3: TGCGCCAGCAGCCAAGTGTCCGGGCCGACGGAAGCTTTCTTT.

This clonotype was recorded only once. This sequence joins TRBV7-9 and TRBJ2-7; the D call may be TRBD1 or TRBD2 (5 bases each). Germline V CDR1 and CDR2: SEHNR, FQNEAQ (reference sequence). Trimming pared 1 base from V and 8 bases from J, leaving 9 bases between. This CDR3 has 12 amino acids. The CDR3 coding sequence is TGTGCCAGCAGCTTAGGGGACCGTCAGCAGTACTTC. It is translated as CASSLGDRQQYF.

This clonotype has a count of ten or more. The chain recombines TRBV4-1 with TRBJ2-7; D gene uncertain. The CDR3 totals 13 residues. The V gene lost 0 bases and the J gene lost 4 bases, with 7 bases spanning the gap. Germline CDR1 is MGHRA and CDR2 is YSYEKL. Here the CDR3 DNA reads TGCGCCAGCAGCCAAGATCGAGGTTACGAGCAGTACTTC. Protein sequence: CASSQDRGYEQYF.

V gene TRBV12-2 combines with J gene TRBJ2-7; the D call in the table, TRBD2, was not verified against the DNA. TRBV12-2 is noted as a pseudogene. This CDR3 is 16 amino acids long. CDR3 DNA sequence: TGTGCAAGTCGCAATAAATGGCAGCGGAAGACCTACGAGCAGTACTTC. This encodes CASRNKWQRKTYEQYF.

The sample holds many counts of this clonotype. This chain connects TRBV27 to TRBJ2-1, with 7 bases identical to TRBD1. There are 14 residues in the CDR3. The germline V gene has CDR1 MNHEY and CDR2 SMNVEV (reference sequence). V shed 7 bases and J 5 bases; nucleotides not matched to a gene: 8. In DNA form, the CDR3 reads TGTGCCAGCAAGAGACAGGGAAAGAACAATGAGCAGTTCTTC. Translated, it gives CASKRQGKNNEQFF.

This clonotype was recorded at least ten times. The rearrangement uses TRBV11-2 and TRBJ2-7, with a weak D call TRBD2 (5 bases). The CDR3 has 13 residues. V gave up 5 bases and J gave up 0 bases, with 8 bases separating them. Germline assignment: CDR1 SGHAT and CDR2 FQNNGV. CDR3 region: CASSPGISYEQYF. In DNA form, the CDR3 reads TGTGCCAGCAGCCCCGGGATCTCCTACGAGCAGTACTTC.

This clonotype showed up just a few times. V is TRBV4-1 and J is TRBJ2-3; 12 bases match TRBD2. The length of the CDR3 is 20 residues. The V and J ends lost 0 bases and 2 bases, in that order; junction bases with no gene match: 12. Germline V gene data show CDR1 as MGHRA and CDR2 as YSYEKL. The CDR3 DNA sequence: TGCGCCAGCAGCCAAGAAGGGTTATCTAGCGGGAGGGCCCCCACAGATACGCAGTATTTT. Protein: CASSQEGLSSGRAPTDTQYF.

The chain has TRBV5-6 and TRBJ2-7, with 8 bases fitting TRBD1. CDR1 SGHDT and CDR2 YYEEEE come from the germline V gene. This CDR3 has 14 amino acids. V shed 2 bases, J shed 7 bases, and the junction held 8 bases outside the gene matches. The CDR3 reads CASSFRTGNSEQYF. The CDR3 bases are TGTGCCAGCAGCTTTCGGACAGGGAACAGTGAGCAGTACTTC. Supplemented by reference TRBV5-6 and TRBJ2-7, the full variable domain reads DAGVTQSPTHLIKTRGQQVTLRCSPKSGHDTVSWYQQALGQGPQFIFQYYEEEERQRGNFPDRFSGHQFPNYSSELNVNALLLGDSALYLCASSFRTGNSEQYFGPGTRLTVT.

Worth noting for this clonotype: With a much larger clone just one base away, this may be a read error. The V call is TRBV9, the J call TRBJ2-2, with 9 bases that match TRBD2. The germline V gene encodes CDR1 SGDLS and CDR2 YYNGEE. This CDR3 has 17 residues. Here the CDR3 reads CASSSSRREGNTGELLF. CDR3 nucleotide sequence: TGTGCCAGCAGCTCCTCCCGGCGGGAGGGTAACACCGGGGAGCTGCTTTTT. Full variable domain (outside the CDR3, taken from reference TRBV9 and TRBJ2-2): DSGVTQTPKHLITATGQRVTLRCSPRSGDLSVYWYQQSLDQGLQFLIQYYNGEERAKGNILERFSAQQFPDLHSELNLSSLELGDSALYFCASSSSRREGNTGELLFGEGSRLTVL.